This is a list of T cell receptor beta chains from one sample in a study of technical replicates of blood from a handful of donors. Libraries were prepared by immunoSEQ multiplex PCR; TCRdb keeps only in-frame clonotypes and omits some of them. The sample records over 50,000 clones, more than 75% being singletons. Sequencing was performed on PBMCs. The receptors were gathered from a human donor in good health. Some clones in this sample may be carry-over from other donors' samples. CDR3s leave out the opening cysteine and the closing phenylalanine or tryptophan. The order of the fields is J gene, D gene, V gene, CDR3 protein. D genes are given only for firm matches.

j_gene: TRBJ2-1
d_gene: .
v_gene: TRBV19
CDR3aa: ASQEPFSYNEQF

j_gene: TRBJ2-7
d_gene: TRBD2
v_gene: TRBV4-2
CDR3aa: ASSSRQSGGEQY

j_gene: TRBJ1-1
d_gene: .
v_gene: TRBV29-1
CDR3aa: SVEEEVRGWREAAF

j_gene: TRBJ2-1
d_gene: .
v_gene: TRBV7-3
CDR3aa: ASSLIAKTYNEQF

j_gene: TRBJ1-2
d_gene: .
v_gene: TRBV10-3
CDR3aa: AISEGGVGSYGYT

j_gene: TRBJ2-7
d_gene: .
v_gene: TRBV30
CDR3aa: AWASTYEQY

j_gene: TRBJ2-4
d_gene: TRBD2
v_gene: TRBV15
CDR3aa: ATSRGGLAGVGNIPY

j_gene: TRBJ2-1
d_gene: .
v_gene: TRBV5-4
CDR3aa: ASSLVRRNNNEQF

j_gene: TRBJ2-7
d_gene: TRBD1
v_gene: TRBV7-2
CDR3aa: ASSFVQGAYEQY

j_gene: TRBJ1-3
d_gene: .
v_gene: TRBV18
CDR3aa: ASSDQGSGNTIY

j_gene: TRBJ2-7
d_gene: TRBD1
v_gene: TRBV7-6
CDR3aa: ASSSDRGHEQY

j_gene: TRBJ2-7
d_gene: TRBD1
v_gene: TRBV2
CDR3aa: ASSAGGLWYEQY

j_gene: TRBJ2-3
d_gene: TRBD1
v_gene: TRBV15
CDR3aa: ATSRDFRGSTDTQY

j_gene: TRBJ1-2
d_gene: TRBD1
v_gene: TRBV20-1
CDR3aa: SAWTGGGYT

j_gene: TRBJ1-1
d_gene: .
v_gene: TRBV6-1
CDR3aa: ASSDFGGENTEAF

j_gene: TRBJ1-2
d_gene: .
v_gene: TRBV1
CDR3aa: TSSTRTGGVCGYT

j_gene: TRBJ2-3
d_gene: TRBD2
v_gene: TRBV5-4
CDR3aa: ASTSGRDTDTQY

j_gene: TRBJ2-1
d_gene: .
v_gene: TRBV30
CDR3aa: AWSLSRNEQF

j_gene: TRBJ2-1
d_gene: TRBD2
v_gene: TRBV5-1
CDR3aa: ASSPGLAGSGEQF

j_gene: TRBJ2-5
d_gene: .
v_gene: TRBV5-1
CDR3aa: ASQREETQY

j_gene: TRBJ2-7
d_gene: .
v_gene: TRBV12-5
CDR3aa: ASGLVLRSSYEQY

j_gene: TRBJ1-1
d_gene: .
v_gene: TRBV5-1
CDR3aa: ASSLAAGNTEAF